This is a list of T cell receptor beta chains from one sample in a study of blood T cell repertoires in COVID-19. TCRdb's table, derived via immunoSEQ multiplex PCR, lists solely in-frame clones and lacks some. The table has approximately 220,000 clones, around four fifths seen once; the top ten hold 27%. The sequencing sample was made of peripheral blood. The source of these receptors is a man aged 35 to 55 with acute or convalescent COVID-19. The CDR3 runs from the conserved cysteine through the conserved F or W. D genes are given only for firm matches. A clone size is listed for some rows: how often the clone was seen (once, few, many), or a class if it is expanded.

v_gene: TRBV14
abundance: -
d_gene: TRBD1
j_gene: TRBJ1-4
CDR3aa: CASSLRTGNEKLFF
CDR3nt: TGTGCCAGCAGCCTTAGGACAGGGAATGAAAAACTGTTTTTT

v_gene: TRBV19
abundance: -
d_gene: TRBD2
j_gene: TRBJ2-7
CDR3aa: CASRDTSGSDEQYF
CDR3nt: TGTGCCAGTAGGGACACTAGCGGGAGCGACGAGCAGTACTTC

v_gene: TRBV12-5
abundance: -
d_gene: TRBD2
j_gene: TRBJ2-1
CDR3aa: CASGLVRLAGQYNEQFF
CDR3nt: TGTGCTAGTGGTTTGGTTCGGCTAGCGGGCCAGTACAATGAGCAGTTCTTC

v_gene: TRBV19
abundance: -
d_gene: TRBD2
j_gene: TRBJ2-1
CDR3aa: CASSGLAGVNEQFF
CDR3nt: TGTGCCAGTAGCGGACTAGCGGGAGTTAATGAGCAGTTCTTC

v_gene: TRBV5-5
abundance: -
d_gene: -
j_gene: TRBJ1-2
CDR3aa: CASSLGHSYGYTF
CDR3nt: TGTGCCAGCAGCCTCGGACACTCTTATGGCTACACCTTC

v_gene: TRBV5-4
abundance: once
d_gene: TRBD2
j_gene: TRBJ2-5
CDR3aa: CASSSPGGGRETQYF
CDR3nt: TGTGCCAGCAGCTCACCGGGAGGAGGTCGAGAGACCCAGTACTTC

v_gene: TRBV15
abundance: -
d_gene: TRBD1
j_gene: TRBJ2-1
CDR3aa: CATSSDRGIYNEQFF
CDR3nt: TGTGCCACCAGCTCCGACAGGGGGATCTACAATGAGCAGTTCTTC

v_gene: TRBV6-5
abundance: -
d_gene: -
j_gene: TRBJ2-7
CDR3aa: CASRLTRDITYEQYF
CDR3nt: TGTGCCAGCAGATTAACTCGGGATATTACCTACGAGCAGTACTTC

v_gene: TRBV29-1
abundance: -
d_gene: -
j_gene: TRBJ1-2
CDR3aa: CSVRPNRIANYGYTF
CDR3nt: TGCAGCGTGAGACCGAACAGGATAGCTAACTATGGCTACACCTTC

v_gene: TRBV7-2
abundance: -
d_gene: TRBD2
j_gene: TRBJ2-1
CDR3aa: CASSIPYSGGNNEQFF
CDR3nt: TGTGCCAGCAGCATCCCGTATAGCGGGGGAAACAATGAGCAGTTCTTC

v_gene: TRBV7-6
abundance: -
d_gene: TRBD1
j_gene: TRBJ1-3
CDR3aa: CASSLATGASNTIYF
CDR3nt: TGTGCCAGCAGCTTAGCTACAGGGGCGTCAAACACCATATATTTT

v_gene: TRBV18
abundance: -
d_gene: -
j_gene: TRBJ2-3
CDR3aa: CASSPTRTAADTQYF
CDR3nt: TGTGCCAGCTCACCAACCCGGACAGCGGCAGATACGCAGTATTTT

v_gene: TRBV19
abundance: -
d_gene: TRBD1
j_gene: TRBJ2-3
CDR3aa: CASSIGETGATDTQYF
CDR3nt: TGTGCCAGTAGTATAGGGGAGACAGGGGCCACCGATACGCAGTATTTT

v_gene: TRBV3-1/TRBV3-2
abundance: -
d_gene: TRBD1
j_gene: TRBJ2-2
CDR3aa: CASSLQGFTGELFF
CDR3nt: TGTGCCAGCTCCCTACAGGGGTTCACCGGGGAGCTGTTTTTT

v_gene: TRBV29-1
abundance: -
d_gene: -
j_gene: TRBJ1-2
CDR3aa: CSVKVVTGYGYTF
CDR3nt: TGCAGCGTTAAGGTTGTGACTGGCTATGGCTACACCTTC

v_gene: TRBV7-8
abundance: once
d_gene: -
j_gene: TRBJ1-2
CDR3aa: CASSKYRGGQGSYGYTF
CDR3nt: TGTGCCAGCAGTAAATACCGGGGGGGGCAGGGGAGCTATGGCTACACCTTC

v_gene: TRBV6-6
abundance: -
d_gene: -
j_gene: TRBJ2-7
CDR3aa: CASSYSIGGEQYF
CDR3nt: TGTGCCAGCAGTTACTCTATCGGAGGCGAGCAGTACTTC

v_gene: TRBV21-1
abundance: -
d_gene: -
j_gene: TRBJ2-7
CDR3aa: CASGGEQYF
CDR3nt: TGTGCCAGCGGGGGGGAGCAGTACTTC

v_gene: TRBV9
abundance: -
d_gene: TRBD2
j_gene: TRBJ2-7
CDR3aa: CASSFGASGGLSYEQYF
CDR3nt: TGTGCCAGCAGCTTCGGGGCTAGCGGGGGACTCTCCTACGAGCAGTACTTC

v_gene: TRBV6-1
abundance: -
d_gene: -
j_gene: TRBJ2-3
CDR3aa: CASSEIGLASTDTQYF
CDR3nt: TGTGCCAGCAGTGAGATAGGACTGGCTAGCACAGATACGCAGTATTTT

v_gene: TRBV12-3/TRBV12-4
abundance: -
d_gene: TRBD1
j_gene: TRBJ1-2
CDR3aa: CASSKQGQYGYTF
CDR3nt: TGTGCCAGCAGTAAACAGGGGCAGTATGGCTACACCTTC

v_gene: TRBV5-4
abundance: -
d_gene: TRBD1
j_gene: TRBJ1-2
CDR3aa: CASSLDLDRAECTF
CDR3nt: TGTGCCAGCAGCTTGGACCTTGACAGGGCCGAGTGCACCTTC

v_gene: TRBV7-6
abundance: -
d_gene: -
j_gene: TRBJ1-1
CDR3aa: CASSRDRNTEAFF
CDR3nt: TGTGCCAGCAGCCGCGACAGGAACACTGAAGCTTTCTTT

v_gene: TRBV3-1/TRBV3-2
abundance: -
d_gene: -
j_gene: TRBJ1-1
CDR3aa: CASSQESTGNTEAFF
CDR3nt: TGTGCCAGCAGCCAAGAGTCAACGGGAAACACTGAAGCTTTCTTT

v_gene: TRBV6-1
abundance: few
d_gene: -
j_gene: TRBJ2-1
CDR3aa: CASSELYNEQFF
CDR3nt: TGTGCCAGCAGTGAACTATACAATGAGCAGTTCTTC

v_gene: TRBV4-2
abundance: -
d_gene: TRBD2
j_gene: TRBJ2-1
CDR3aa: CASSLRLAGNEQFF
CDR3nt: TGTGCCAGCAGCCTCCGACTAGCGGGAAATGAGCAGTTCTTC

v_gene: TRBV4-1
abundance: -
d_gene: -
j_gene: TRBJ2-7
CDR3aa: CASSQDPPEYGFYEQYF
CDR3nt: TGCGCCAGCAGCCAAGATCCGCCGGAGTATGGTTTCTACGAGCAGTACTTC

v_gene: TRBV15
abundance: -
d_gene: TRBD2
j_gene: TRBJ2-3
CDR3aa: CATSNLAGDTDTQYF
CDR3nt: TGTGCCACCAGCAACCTAGCGGGGGACACAGATACGCAGTATTTT

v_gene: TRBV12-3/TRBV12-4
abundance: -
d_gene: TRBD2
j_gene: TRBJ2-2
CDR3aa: CASSFGRGRKLFF
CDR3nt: TGTGCCAGCAGTTTCGGGAGGGGCCGTAAGCTGTTTTTT

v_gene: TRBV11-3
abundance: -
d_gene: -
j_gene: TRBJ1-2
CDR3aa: CASSLDSAGDNYGYTF
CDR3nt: TGTGCCAGCAGCTTAGACTCGGCAGGGGATAACTATGGCTACACCTTC

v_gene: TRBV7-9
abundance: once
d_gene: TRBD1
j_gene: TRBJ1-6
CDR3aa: CASSAHSGTGVNSPLHF
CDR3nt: TGTGCCAGCAGCGCACACTCCGGGACAGGGGTCAATTCACCCCTCCACTTT

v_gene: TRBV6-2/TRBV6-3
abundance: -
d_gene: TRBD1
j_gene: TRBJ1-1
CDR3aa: CASSHGTGRAFF
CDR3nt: TGTGCCAGCAGCCACGGGACAGGGAGAGCTTTCTTT

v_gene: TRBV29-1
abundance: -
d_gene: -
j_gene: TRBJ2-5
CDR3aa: CSALLRETQYF
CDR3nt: TGCAGCGCCCTCCTCCGGGAGACCCAGTACTTC

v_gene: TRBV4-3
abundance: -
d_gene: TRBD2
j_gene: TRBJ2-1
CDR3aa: CASSQTSGSQSYNEQFF
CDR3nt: TGCGCCAGCAGCCAGACGAGCGGGAGTCAATCCTACAATGAGCAGTTCTTC

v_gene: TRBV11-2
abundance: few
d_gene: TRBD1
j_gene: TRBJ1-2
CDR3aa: CASSLWRTGVYGYTF
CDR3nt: TGTGCCAGCAGCCTTTGGCGTACAGGGGTCTATGGCTACACCTTC

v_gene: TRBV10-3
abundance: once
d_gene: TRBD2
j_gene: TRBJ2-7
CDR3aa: CATGRGEESYEQYF
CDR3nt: TGTGCCACGGGCCGGGGGGAGGAATCCTACGAGCAGTACTTC

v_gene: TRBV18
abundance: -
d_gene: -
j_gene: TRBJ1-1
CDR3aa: CASSQMRDTEAFF
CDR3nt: TGTGCCAGCTCGCAAATGAGGGACACTGAAGCTTTCTTT

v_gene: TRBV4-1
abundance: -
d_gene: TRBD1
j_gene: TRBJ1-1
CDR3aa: CASSQGPGGTWGNTEAFF
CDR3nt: TGCGCCAGCAGCCAAGGCCCAGGGGGCACCTGGGGGAACACTGAAGCTTTCTTT

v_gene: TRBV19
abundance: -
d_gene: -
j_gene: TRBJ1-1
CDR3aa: CASSLHQGRNTEAFF
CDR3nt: TGTGCCAGTAGTCTACATCAGGGGAGGAACACTGAAGCTTTCTTT

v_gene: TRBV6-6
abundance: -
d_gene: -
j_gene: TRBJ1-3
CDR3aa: CASNQGINSGNTIYF
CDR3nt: TGTGCCAGCAACCAGGGAATTAACTCTGGAAACACCATATATTTT

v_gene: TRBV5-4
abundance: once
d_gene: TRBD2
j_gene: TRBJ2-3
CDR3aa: CASSAVAGATDTQYF
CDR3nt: TGTGCCAGCAGCGCGGTAGCGGGAGCAACGGATACGCAGTATTTT

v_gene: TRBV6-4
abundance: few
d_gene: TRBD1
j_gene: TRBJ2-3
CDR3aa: CASSLSRGDTQYF
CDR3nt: TGTGCCAGCAGTCTCTCCAGGGGGGATACGCAGTATTTT

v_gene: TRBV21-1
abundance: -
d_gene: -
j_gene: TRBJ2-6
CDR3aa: CASSPPRDGSSGANVLTF
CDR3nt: TGTGCCAGCAGCCCCCCCCGGGACGGGAGCTCTGGGGCCAACGTCCTGACTTTC

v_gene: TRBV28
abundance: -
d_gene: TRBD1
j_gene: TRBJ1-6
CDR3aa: CASSLRTGAFSPLHF
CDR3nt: TGTGCCAGCAGTCTTAGGACAGGGGCATTTTCACCCCTCCACTTT

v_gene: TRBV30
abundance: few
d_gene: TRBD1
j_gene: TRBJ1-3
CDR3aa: CAWSGTGGYGNTIYF
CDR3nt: TGTGCCTGGAGTGGAACAGGGGGCTATGGAAACACCATATATTTT

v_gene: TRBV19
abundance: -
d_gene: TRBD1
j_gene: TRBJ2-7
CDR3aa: CASSLTGTDSYEQYF
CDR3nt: TGTGCCAGTAGTTTAACCGGGACAGACTCCTACGAGCAGTACTTC

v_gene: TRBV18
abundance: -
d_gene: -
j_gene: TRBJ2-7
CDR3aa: CASSRGQDRSYEQYF
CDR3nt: TGTGCCAGCTCACGGGGGCAGGACCGCTCCTACGAGCAGTACTTC

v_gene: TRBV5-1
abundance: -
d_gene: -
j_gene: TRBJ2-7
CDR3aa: CASSEPQGLAYEQYF
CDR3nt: TGCGCCAGCAGCGAACCACAGGGTTTGGCCTACGAGCAGTACTTC

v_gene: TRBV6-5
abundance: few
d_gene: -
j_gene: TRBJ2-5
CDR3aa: CASSFGGDQYF
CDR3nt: TGTGCCAGCAGTTTCGGAGGGGACCAGTACTTC

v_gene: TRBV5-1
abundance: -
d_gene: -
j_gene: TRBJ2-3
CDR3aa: CASSLQGRDTDTQYF
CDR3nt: TGCGCCAGCAGCTTGCAGGGGAGGGACACAGATACGCAGTATTTT

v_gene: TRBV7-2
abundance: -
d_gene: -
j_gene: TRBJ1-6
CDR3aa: CASSFSATNNSPLHF
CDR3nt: TGTGCCAGCAGCTTTTCCGCTACCAATAATTCACCCCTCCACTTT

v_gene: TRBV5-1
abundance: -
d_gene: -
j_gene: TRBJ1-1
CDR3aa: CASSSRGAGRDEAFF
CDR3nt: TGCGCCAGCAGCTCCCGGGGGGCCGGGCGGGATGAAGCTTTCTTT

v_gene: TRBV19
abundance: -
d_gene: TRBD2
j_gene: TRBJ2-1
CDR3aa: CATQRWGLADPNEQFF
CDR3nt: TGTGCCACCCAAAGGTGGGGACTAGCGGACCCCAATGAGCAGTTCTTC